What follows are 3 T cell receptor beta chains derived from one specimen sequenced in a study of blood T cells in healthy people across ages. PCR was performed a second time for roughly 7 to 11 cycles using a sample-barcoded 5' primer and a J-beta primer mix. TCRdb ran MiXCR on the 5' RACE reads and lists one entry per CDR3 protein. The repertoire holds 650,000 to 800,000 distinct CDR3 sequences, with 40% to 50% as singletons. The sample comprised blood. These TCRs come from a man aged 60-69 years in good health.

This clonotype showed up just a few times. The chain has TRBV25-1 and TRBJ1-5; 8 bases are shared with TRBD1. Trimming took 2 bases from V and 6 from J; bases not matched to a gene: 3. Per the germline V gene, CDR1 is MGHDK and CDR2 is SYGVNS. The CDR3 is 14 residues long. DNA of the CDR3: TGTGCCAGCAGTGAAGGGACAGGTCTTCAGCCCCAGCATTTT. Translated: CASSEGTGLQPQHF. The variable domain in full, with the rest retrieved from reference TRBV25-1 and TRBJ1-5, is EADIYQTPRYLVIGTGKKITLECSQTMGHDKMYWYQQDPGMELHLIHYSYGVNSTEKGDLSSESTVSRIRTEHFPLTLESARPSHTSQYLCASSEGTGLQPQHFGDGTRLSIL.

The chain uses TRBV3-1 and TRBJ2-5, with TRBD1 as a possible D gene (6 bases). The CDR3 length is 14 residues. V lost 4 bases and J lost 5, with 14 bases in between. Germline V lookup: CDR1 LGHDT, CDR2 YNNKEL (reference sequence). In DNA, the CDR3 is TGTGCCAGCAGCCTCAGGGGATCGTGGGAGACCCAGTACTTC. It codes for CASSLRGSWETQYF.

CDR3 DNA sequence: TGCAGCGTCCGATCGAAGGTCAGAGGGGTCTTCAACTATGGCTACACCTTC. This encodes CSVRSKVRGVFNYGYTF. This chain joins TRBV29-1 and TRBJ1-2, with D maybe TRBD1 (5 bases). The V gene lost 6 bases and the J gene lost 2 bases, with 25 bases spanning the gap. The length of the CDR3 is 17 residues. The V gene's germline CDR1 is SQVTM and CDR2 ANQGSEA.